This TCR beta chain was recorded in a study of T cells in Graves' hyperthyroidism and ophthalmopathy. Findings of the study overall: In blood, most of the thyroid clonotypes expanded above 0.001 were also present. The model's output predicted ophthalmopathy at a median of around 6.9 months prior to onset.

Of note for this clonotype: Its antigen remains unknown.

Regions amplified from RNA transcripts were the TCR beta CDR3 regions. Primed by the HTBI set, a first-round RT-PCR was run on the TCR CDR3. TCRdb passed the multiplex PCR reads through MiXCR, listing each CDR3 protein once. This sample has 550,000 to 700,000 distinct CDR3 sequences, with around 46% found just once. The source of this sequence is an adult woman with Graves' disease, either hyperthyroidism or ophthalmopathy (not recorded which). Sequencing was carried out using peripheral blood or thyroid tissue (not recorded which).

CDR3 protein: CAIKGTDNSPLHF. CDR3 nucleotides: TGTGCCATCAAGGGAACAGATAATTCACCCCTCCACTTT. The chain combines TRBV10-3 with TRBJ1-6; D is unresolved. Germline lookup yields CDR1 ENHRY and CDR2 SYGVKD. This CDR3 has 13 residues. V was pared by 7 bases and J by 5 bases, with 9 bases between.